This TCR beta chain was retrieved from a study of T cells and Merkel cell carcinoma outcomes (dated by TCRdb to about 2020). Notes on the research overall: The tumor T-cell repertoire, together with T-cell density, was examined as a predictor of clinical outcome in patients with Merkel cell carcinoma. Results and caveats for the whole study, not just this receptor: The combination of T-cell repertoire features and T-cell density was reported to predict clinical outcomes in patients with Merkel cell carcinoma.

From cysteine to phenylalanine, the CDR3 is 12 amino acids long. Of all the DNA, just the CDR3 is kept, 36 bases in frame from base 1. For CDR1 and CDR2, the germline V gene lists MNHNS and SASEGT. A distance of 10 bases separates the germline ends of V and J, which lose 8 bases and 5 bases respectively. This clone occurred once. Its antigen has not been determined. Base-call qualities are not available, and no considerably larger clone is one nucleotide away. Samples were obtained from patients with Merkel cell carcinoma. Libraries were constructed by the immunoSEQ multiplex PCR assay. Here the immuneACCESS table is served through TCRdb, limited to in-frame sequences with V and J called. Missing clones are a known gap in these copies; in checked studies unresolved V genes cover under half, and the rest lacks a known reason. Recorded for this sample are roughly 13,000 clones; more than 90% of them occurred a single time. The ten largest clones add up to 1.5% to 2.5% of the sample.

Sequencing used tumor tissue from Merkel cell carcinoma. This clonotype originated in a human donor with Merkel cell carcinoma. The receptor chain draws on TRBV6-1 and TRBJ2-1; the D region possibly corresponds to TRBD1 (6 bases align). The nucleotide sequence reads as follows: TGTGCCAGCTCTGCAGGGGACAATGAGCAGTTCTTC. This gives the protein CASSAGDNEQFF.